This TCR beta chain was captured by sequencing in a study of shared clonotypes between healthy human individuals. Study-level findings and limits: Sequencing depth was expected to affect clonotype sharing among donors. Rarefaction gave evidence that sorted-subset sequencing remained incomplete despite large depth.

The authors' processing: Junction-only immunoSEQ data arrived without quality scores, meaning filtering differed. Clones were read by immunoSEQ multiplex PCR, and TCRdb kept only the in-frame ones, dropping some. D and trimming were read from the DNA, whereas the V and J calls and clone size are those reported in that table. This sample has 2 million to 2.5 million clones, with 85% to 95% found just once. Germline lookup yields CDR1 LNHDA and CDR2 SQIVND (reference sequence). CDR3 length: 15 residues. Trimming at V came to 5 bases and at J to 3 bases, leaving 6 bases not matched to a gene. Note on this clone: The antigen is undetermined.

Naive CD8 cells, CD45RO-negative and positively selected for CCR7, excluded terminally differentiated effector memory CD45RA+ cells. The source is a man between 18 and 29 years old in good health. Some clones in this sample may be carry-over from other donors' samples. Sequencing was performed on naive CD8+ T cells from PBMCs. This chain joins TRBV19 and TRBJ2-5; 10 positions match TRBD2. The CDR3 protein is CASSPRTSGKETQYF. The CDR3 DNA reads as TGTGCCAGTAGTCCCCGGACTAGCGGAAAAGAGACCCAGTACTTC.